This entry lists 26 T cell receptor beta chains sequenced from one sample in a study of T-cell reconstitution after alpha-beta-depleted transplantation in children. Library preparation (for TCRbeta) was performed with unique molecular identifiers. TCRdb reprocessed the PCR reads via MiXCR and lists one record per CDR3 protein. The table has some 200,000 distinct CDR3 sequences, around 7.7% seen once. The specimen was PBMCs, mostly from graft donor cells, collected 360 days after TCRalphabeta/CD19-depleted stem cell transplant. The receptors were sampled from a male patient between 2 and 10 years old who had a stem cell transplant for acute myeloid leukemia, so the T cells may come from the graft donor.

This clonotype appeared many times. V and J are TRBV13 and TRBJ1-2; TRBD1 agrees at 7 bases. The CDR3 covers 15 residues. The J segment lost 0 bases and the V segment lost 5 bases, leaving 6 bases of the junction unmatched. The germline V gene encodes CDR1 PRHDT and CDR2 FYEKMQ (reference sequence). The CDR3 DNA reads TGTGCCAGCAGCCGACAGGGAATGTCTAACTATGGCTACACCTTC. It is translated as CASSRQGMSNYGYTF.

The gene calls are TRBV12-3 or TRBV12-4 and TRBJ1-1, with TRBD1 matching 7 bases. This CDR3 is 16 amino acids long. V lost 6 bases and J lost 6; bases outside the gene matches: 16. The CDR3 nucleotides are TGTGCCAGCAGACAGGGGAGCGGACTCCCCCCCCCTGAAGCTTTCTTT. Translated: CASRQGSGLPPPEAFF.

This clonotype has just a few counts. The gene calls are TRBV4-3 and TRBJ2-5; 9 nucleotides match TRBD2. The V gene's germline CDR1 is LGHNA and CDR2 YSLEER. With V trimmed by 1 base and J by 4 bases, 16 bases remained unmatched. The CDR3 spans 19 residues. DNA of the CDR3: TGCGCCAGCAGCCAAGTATGGGTGCGGGAGGGCCGTAGTCGAGAGACCCAGTACTTC. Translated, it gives CASSQVWVREGRSRETQYF.

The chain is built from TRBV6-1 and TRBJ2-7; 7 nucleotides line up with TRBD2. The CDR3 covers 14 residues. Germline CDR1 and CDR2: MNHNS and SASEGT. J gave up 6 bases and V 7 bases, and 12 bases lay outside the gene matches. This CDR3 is CASKHPGGEAEQYF. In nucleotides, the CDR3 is TGTGCCAGCAAGCACCCGGGGGGAGAGGCCGAGCAGTACTTC.

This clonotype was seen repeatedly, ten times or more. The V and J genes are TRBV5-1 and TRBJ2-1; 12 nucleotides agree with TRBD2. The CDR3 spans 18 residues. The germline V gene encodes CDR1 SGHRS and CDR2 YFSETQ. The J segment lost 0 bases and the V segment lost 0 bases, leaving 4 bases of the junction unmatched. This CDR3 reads CASSLGGTSGPSYNEQFF. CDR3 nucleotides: TGCGCCAGCAGCTTGGGGGGGACTAGCGGGCCCTCCTACAATGAGCAGTTCTTC.

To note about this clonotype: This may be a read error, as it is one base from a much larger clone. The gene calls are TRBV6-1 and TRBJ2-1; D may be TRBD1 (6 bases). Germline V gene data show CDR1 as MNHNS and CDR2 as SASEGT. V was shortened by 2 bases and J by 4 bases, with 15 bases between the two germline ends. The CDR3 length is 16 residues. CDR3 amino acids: CASSEFSEGEYNEQFF. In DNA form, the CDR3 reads TGTGCCAGCAGTGAATTTAGCGAGGGGGAGTACAATGAGCAGTTCTTC.

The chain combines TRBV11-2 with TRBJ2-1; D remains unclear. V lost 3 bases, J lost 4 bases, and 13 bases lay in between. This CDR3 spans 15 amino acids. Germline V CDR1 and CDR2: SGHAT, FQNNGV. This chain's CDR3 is CASSFDGRPYNEQFF. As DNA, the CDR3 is TGTGCCAGCAGCTTCGACGGAAGACCTTACAATGAGCAGTTCTTC.

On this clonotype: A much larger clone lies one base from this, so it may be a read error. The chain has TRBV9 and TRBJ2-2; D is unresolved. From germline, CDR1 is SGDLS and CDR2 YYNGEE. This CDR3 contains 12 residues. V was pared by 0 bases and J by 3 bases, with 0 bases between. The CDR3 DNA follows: TGTGCCAGCAGCGTAGACACCGGGGAGCTGTTTTTT. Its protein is CASSVDTGELFF.

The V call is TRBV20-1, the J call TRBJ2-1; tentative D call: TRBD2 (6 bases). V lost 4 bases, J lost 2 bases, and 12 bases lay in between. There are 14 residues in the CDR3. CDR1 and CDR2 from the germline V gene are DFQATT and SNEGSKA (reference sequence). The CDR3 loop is CSATSGRAYNEQFF. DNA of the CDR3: TGCAGTGCTACAAGCGGGCGAGCCTACAATGAGCAGTTCTTC.

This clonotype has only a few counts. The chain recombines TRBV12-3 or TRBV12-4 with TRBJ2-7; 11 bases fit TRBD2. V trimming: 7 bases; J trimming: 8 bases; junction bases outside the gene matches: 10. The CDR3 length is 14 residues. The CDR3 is CASTPGTSGFKQYF. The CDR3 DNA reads TGTGCCAGCACCCCCGGGACTAGCGGCTTTAAGCAGTACTTC.

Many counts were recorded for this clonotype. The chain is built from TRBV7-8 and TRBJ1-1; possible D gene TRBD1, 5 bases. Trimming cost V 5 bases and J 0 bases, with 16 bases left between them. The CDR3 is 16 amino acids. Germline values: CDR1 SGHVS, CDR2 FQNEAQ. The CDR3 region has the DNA TGTGCCAGCAGCCCCCGGAGGGGCCGCCTGAACACTGAAGCTTTCTTT. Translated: CASSPRRGRLNTEAFF.

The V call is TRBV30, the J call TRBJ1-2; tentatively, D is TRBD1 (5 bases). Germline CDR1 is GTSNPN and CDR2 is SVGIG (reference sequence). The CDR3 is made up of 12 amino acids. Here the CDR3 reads CAGGRTTYGYTF. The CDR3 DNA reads TGTGCTGGTGGTAGGACAACCTATGGCTACACCTTC. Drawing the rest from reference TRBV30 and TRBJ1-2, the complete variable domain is SQTIHQWPATLVQPVGSPLSLECTVEGTSNPNLYWYRQAAGRGLQLLFYSVGIGQISSEVPQNLSASRPQDRQFILSSKKLLLSDSGFYLCAGGRTTYGYTFGSGTRLTVV.

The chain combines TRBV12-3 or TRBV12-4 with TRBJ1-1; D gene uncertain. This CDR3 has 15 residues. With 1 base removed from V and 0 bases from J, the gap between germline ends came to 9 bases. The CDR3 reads CASSLVREVNTEAFF. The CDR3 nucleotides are TGTGCCAGCAGTTTAGTTAGGGAAGTGAACACTGAAGCTTTCTTT.

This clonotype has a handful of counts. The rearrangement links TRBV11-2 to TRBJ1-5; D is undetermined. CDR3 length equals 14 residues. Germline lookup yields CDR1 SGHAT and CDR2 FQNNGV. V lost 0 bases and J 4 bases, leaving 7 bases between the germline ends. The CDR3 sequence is CASSLEPVNQPQHF. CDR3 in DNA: TGTGCCAGCAGCTTAGAACCAGTAAATCAGCCCCAGCATTTT.

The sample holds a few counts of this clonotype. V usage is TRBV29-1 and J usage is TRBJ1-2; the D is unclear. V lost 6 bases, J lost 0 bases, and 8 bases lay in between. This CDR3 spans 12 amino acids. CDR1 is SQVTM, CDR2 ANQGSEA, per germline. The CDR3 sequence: CSVSGPNYGYTF. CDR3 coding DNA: TGCAGCGTGTCTGGACCTAACTATGGCTACACCTTC. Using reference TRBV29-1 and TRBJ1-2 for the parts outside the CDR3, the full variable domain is SAVISQKPSRDICQRGTSLTIQCQVDSQVTMMFWYRQQPGQSLTLIATANQGSEATYESGFVIDKFPISRPNLTFSTLTVSNMSPEDSSIYLCSVSGPNYGYTFGSGTRLTVV.

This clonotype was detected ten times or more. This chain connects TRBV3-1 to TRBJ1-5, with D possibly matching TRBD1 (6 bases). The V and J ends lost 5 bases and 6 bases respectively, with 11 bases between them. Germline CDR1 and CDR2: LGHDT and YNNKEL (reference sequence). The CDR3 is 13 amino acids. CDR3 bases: TGTGCCAGCAGCTCCCAGGGGTCTCAGCCCCAGCATTTT. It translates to CASSSQGSQPQHF.

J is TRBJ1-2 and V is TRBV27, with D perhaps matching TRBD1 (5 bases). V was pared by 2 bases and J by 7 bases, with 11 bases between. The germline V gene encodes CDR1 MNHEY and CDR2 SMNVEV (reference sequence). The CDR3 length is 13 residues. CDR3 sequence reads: CASSLNPRGGYTF. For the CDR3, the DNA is TGTGCCAGCAGTTTAAACCCTAGGGGTGGCTACACCTTC.

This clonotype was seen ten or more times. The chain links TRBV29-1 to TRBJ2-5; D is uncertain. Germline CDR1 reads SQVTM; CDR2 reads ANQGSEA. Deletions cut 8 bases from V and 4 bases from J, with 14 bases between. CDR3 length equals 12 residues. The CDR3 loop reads CSLHDTGETQYF. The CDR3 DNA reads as TGCAGCCTCCACGACACGGGAGAGACCCAGTACTTC.

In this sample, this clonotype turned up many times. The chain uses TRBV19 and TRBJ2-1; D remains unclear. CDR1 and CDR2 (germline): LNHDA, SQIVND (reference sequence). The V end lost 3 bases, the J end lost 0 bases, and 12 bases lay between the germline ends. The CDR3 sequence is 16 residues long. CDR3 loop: CASSILEVNSYNEQFF. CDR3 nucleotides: TGTGCCAGTAGTATTCTTGAGGTAAACTCCTACAATGAGCAGTTCTTC.

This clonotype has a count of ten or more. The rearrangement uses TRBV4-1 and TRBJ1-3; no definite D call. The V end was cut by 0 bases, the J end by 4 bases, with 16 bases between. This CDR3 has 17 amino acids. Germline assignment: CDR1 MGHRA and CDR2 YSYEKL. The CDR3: CASSQDVEVRVGNTIYF. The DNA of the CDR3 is TGCGCCAGCAGCCAAGATGTGGAGGTGCGGGTCGGAAACACCATATATTTT.

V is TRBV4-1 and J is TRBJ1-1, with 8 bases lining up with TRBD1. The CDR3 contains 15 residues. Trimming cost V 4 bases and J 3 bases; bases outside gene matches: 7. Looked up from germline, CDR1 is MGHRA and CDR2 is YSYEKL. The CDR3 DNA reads TGCGCCAGCAGCCCGGACAGGGCTGGGTACACTGAAGCTTTCTTT. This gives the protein CASSPDRAGYTEAFF.

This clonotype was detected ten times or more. CDR3 loop: CASSPSRWQYEQYV. The CDR3 nucleotides read TGCGCCAGCAGCCCGTCTCGGTGGCAGTACGAGCAGTACGTC. The chain uses TRBV4-1 and TRBJ2-7; no clear D gene. The germline V gene has CDR1 MGHRA and CDR2 YSYEKL. CDR3 length: 14 amino acids. Trimming left V 4 bases short and J 4 bases short, with 14 bases between.

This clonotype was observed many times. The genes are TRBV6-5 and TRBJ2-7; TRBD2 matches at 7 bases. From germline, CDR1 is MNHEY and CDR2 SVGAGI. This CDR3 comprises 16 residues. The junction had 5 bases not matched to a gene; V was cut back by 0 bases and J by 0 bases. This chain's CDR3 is CASSYSWRESSYEQYF. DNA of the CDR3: TGTGCCAGCAGTTACTCATGGCGGGAGAGCTCCTACGAGCAGTACTTC.

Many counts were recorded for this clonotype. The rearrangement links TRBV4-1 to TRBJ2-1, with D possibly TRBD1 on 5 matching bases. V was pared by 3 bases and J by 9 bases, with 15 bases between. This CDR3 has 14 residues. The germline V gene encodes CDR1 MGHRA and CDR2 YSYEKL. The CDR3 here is CASSHALPRGEQFF. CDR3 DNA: TGCGCCAGCAGCCACGCACTACCAAGGGGTGAGCAGTTCTTC.

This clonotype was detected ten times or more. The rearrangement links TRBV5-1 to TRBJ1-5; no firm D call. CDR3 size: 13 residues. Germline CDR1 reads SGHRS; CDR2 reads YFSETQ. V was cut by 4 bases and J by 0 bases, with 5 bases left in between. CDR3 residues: CASSPLSNQPQHF. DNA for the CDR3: TGCGCCAGCAGCCCGCTTAGCAATCAGCCCCAGCATTTT.

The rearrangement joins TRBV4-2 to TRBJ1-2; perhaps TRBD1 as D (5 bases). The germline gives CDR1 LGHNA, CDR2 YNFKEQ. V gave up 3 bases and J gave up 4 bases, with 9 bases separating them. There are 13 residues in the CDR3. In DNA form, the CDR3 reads TGTGCCAGCAGCCAGGGGCACCTCTATGGCTACACCTTC. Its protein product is CASSQGHLYGYTF.